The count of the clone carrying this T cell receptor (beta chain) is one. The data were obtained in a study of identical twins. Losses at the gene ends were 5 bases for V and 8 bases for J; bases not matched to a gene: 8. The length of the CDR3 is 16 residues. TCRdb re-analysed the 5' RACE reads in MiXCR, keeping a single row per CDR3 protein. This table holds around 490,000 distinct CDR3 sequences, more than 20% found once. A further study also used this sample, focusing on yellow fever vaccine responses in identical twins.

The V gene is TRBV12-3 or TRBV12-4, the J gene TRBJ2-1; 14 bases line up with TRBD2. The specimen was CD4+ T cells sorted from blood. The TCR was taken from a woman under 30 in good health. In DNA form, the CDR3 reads TGTGCCAGCAGTCTGGGGACTAGCGGGGGCATGGATGAGCAGTTCTTC. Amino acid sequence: CASSLGTSGGMDEQFF.